The 9 T cell receptor beta chains below come from one sample, sequenced in a study of regulatory T cells in long-lasting Graves disease. The time point here: newly diagnosed GD, antithyroid drugs for less than 3 months. The TCR library was made from RNA that had been extracted from PBMCs in TRIzol. Researchers made TCR beta libraries by using iRepertoire HTBI primers and running Arm-PCR on CDR3 regions. TCRdb recomputed calls from the multiplex PCR reads with MiXCR, one row per CDR3 protein. The sample contains 560,000 or so distinct CDR3 sequences, roughly a sixth of which appear only once. This sample also appeared in a second study, on T cells in Graves' hyperthyroidism and ophthalmopathy.

Source: peripheral blood mononuclear cells (PBMCs), taken at new diagnosis, from a patient treated with antithyroid drugs. These receptors were taken from a man younger than 30 with Graves disease.

In this sample, this clonotype turned up many times. CDR3 nucleotides: TGTGCCAGCAGTTTGAAGGGCTTCAGCTCCTACGAGCAGTACTTC. Protein product: CASSLKGFSSYEQYF. The chain uses TRBV27 and TRBJ2-7; D is unclear. Trimming removed 3 bases from V and 0 bases from J, with 12 bases in between. Germline CDR1 reads MNHEY; CDR2 reads SMNVEV (reference sequence). The length of the CDR3 is 15 residues.

The rearrangement uses TRBV20-1 and TRBJ2-1; 8 positions match TRBD2. From germline, CDR1 is DFQATT and CDR2 SNEGSKA (reference sequence). This CDR3 region has 19 residues. V gave up 1 base and J gave up 6 bases; unmatched junction bases: 20. CDR3 amino acids: CSARGIPVIAGTLRNEQFF. In DNA, the CDR3 is TGCAGTGCTAGAGGAATCCCCGTGATAGCGGGAACCCTTCGCAATGAGCAGTTCTTC.

The chain has TRBV5-5 and TRBJ2-5; no definite D call. The V gene lost 0 bases and the J gene lost 5 bases, with 11 bases spanning the gap. The CDR3 length is 14 residues. Germline V CDR1 and CDR2: SGHKS, YYEKEE (reference sequence). CDR3 coding DNA: TGTGCCAGCAGCTTGGTAGGGTCCTGGGAGACCCAGTACTTC. It encodes CASSLVGSWETQYF.

This clonotype appeared many times. The chain employs TRBV28 and TRBJ2-7; D possibly corresponds to TRBD2 (8 bases). V was cut by 6 bases and J by 3 bases, with 18 bases left in between. CDR1 is MDHEN, CDR2 SYDVKM, per germline. There are 15 residues in the CDR3. CDR3 residues: CASRTTGTSIYEQYF. In DNA, the CDR3 is TGTGCCAGCAGGACGACAGGGACTAGTATCTACGAGCAGTACTTC.

This clonotype has at least ten counts. The rearrangement uses TRBV28 and TRBJ2-5; no firm D call. CDR3 length: 15 residues. Germline loops: CDR1 MDHEN, CDR2 SYDVKM. Between the trimmed V and J ends, which lost 3 bases and 2 bases, there was a span of 13 bases. The CDR3: CASSLDDEAQETQYF. The CDR3, as DNA: TGTGCCAGCAGTTTGGATGACGAAGCACAAGAGACCCAGTACTTC.

There are many counts of this clonotype. This chain uses TRBV3-1 with TRBJ2-1, with 13 bases fitting TRBD2. Germline lookup yields CDR1 LGHDT and CDR2 YNNKEL (reference sequence). The CDR3 consists of 16 residues. V shed 4 bases and J 9 bases; nucleotides not matched to a gene: 9. In nucleotides, the CDR3 is TGTGCCAGCAGCCTCATAGGACTAGCGGGAGCGGGTGAGCAGTTCTTC. It is translated as CASSLIGLAGAGEQFF.

The sample holds a few counts of this clonotype. This may stem from a read error, because a much larger clone lies one nucleotide away. This chain joins TRBV30 and TRBJ1-2; the D is unclear. The CDR3 length is 12 residues. Germline CDR1 and CDR2: GTSNPN and SVGIG (reference sequence). CDR3 sequence: CARSAAIYGYTF. DNA of the CDR3: TGTGCCCGGAGTGCCGCCATATATGGCTACACCTTC.

This clonotype has a handful of counts. This chain connects TRBV30 to TRBJ1-1; D gene ambiguous. Trimming took off 0 bases at V and 4 bases at J, with 9 bases between the two ends. The CDR3 consists of 13 residues. The germline CDR1 and CDR2 sequences are GTSNPN and SVGIG (reference sequence). The CDR3 DNA is TGTGCCTGGAGTGTAAGATTGGCCACTGAAGCTTTCTTT. It specifies CAWSVRLATEAFF.

This clonotype came up a few times. The chain couples TRBV15 to TRBJ2-7; 11 bases map to TRBD2. The V segment lost 5 bases and the J segment 3 bases; nucleotides outside the gene matches: 6. The CDR3 has 15 amino acids. CDR1 is LNHNV, CDR2 YYDKDF, per germline (reference sequence). The CDR3: CATSVTGTSGYEQYF. The CDR3 coding sequence is TGTGCCACCAGCGTCACCGGGACTAGCGGCTACGAGCAGTACTTC.